This is a list of T cell receptor beta chains from one sample in a study of blood T cell repertoires in COVID-19. Here immunoSEQ multiplex PCR was the method, and the copy in TCRdb shows in-frame clones only, minus some. Of approximately 440,000 clones listed, roughly 87% are singletons. Input material: PBMCs or T cells enriched from blood (not recorded which). These receptors all stem from a young man who had recovered from COVID-19. The CDR3 runs from the conserved cysteine through the conserved F or W. D genes are given only for firm matches. Size is omitted from some rows. Given values are once, few, many or a class for expanded clones.

J: TRBJ1-4; V: TRBV11-2; size: .; D: .; DNA: TGTGCCAGCAGCTTGTATCAGGTGCCGGAAAAACTGTTTTTT; CDR3: CASSLYQVPEKLFF
J: TRBJ2-7; V: TRBV9; size: once; D: TRBD1; DNA: TGTGCCAGCAGCGCGACCCGGACAGGTTATGACGAGCAGTACTTC; CDR3: CASSATRTGYDEQYF
J: TRBJ1-6; V: TRBV25-1; size: .; D: TRBD1; DNA: TGTGCCAGCAGTGGGCCCCGGGACAGGGATAATTCACCCCTCCACTTT; CDR3: CASSGPRDRDNSPLHF
J: TRBJ2-5; V: TRBV6-1; size: .; D: TRBD1; DNA: TGTGCCAGCAGTGAAGCGGGGACAGGGATTTTTTGGGCAGAGACCCAGTACTTC; CDR3: CASSEAGTGIFWAETQYF
J: TRBJ1-1; V: TRBV4-1; size: .; D: TRBD1; DNA: TGCGCCAGCAGCCAGAGAGGGGGCGCAGACACTGAAGCTTTCTTT; CDR3: CASSQRGGADTEAFF
J: TRBJ2-5; V: TRBV19; size: once; D: .; DNA: TGTGCCAGTAGTACCCGGGACAATTTGGGAGAGACCCAGTACTTC; CDR3: CASSTRDNLGETQYF
J: TRBJ2-1; V: TRBV7-9; size: .; D: TRBD2; DNA: TGTGCCAGCAGCTCGCTTAGCGGGTTCACCTACAATGAGCAGTTCTTC; CDR3: CASSSLSGFTYNEQFF
J: TRBJ1-3; V: TRBV28; size: .; D: .; DNA: TGTGCCAGCAACTCAGGGCTTGGAAACACCATATATTTT; CDR3: CASNSGLGNTIYF
J: TRBJ1-3; V: TRBV10-3; size: .; D: .; DNA: TGTGCCATCAGTGAGAACAGAAGCGGAAACACCATATATTTT; CDR3: CAISENRSGNTIYF
J: TRBJ1-2; V: TRBV5-1; size: .; D: .; DNA: TGCGCCAGCAAATATACAGGGAGTCAGGGCTACACCTTC; CDR3: CASKYTGSQGYTF
J: TRBJ2-2; V: TRBV19; size: few; D: TRBD2; DNA: TGTGCCAGTAGTATAGGAGTAGCGGGGGCGGGGACCGGGGAGCTGTTTTTT; CDR3: CASSIGVAGAGTGELFF
J: TRBJ2-7; V: TRBV3-1/TRBV3-2; size: .; D: TRBD2; DNA: TGTGCCAGCAGTCTGACTAGCGGGACCTACGAGCAGTACTTC; CDR3: CASSLTSGTYEQYF
J: TRBJ2-7; V: TRBV2; size: .; D: .; DNA: TGTGCCAGCAGGTCCCTTGGCCACTACGAGCAGTACTTC; CDR3: CASRSLGHYEQYF
J: TRBJ1-2; V: TRBV9; size: few; D: TRBD1; DNA: TGTGCCAGCAGCGTGGGACAGCGACTCGCTTATGGCTACACCTTC; CDR3: CASSVGQRLAYGYTF
J: TRBJ1-1; V: TRBV10-3; size: .; D: TRBD1; DNA: TGTGCCATCAGCTTAACAGGGGCGAACACTGAAGCTTTCTTT; CDR3: CAISLTGANTEAFF
J: TRBJ2-3; V: TRBV2; size: .; D: TRBD2; DNA: TGTGCCAGCAGTCCGAGGGGAGCGGGGAGGACAGATACGCAGTATTTT; CDR3: CASSPRGAGRTDTQYF
J: TRBJ1-6; V: TRBV27; size: .; D: .; DNA: TGTGCCAGCAGTTTAGGACAGCCTAATTCACCCCTCCACTTT; CDR3: CASSLGQPNSPLHF
J: TRBJ1-5; V: TRBV4-1; size: .; D: .; DNA: TGCGCCAGCAGCCTGCCAGGGAACAATCAGCCCCAGCATTTT; CDR3: CASSLPGNNQPQHF
J: TRBJ1-6; V: TRBV7-9; size: .; D: TRBD1; DNA: TGTGCCAGCAGCTTCACCGACAGGGGTGGTAATTCACCCCTCCACTTT; CDR3: CASSFTDRGGNSPLHF
J: TRBJ1-1; V: TRBV28; size: .; D: .; DNA: TGTGCCAGCAGTTTCAGGGCTGAAGCTTTCTTT; CDR3: CASSFRAEAFF
J: TRBJ1-1; V: TRBV11-2; size: .; D: .; DNA: TGTGCCAGCAGCCCGCTGGAGGGGATGGGCACTGAAGCTTTCTTT; CDR3: CASSPLEGMGTEAFF
J: TRBJ1-3; V: TRBV30; size: .; D: .; DNA: TGTGCCTGGCGTCAGGCCAGCTCTGGAAACACCATATATTTT; CDR3: CAWRQASSGNTIYF
J: TRBJ2-3; V: TRBV12-3/TRBV12-4; size: .; D: .; DNA: TGTGCCAGCAGGGGGACACACACAGATACGCAGTATTTT; CDR3: CASRGTHTDTQYF
J: TRBJ1-6; V: TRBV12-5; size: .; D: TRBD1; DNA: TGTGCTAGTGGTTTGCCGGGACAGGGAATCGATTCACCCCTCCACTTT; CDR3: CASGLPGQGIDSPLHF
J: TRBJ1-2; V: TRBV2; size: .; D: .; DNA: TGTGCCAGCAGTGAACGGGGTGATTCTGGCTACACCTTC; CDR3: CASSERGDSGYTF